Sequencing of this TCR beta chain was carried out in a study of regulatory T cells in long-lasting Graves disease (dated by TCRdb to the early 2020s). Study-wide context: Patients with newly diagnosed Graves' disease had been on antithyroid drugs for under 3 months. This study used TCR sequencing and RNA sequencing of peripheral blood to compare persistent Graves' disease patients against newly diagnosed Graves' disease patients. The study took place in China and was registered as a clinical trial. A total of roughly 35 samples underwent TCR sequencing: some 13 from persistent and roughly 20 from newly diagnosed Graves' disease patients. What the research found in general, with its limitations: Persistent disease showed preferential use of TRBV28, TRBJ1-2 and TRBJ2-5, whereas newly diagnosed disease favored TRBV20-1 and TRBJ2-1. Only peripheral blood was studied, because thyroid tissue, the primary lesion, was inaccessible. Persistent patients shared more public clonotypes among themselves (around 2,500) than newly diagnosed patients did (more than 850). The authors acknowledged the small sample size as a limitation that may reduce accuracy. Lower TCR Shannon entropy and fewer highly expanded clones were observed in persistent Graves' disease patients than in newly diagnosed patients, which suggested clonal expansion. Only the TCR beta chain was sequenced and analyzed.

The CDR3, from cysteine to phenylalanine, totals 17 residues. Only the CDR3 region is kept as DNA, spanning 51 bases read in frame from base 1. CDR1 and CDR2, per the germline V gene (reference sequence), are LNHDA and SQIVND. The germline V and J ends show losses of 6 bases and 7 bases respectively, and no gene match explains 21 bases of the junction. The time point label of this sample denotes: newly diagnosed GD, antithyroid drugs for less than 3 months. For both TCR sequencing and RNA sequencing, RNA was extracted from PBMCs using TRIzol. Graves' disease was diagnosed according to American Thyroid Association guidelines. Recruitment of patients was carried out at an endocrinology department in Xi'an, China. Each patient gave approximately 10 milliliters of peripheral blood, collected in an EDTA anticoagulant tube. PBMCs were isolated by Ficoll Paque Plus density gradient separation without further T cell sorting. An Agilent 2100 Bioanalyzer and agarose gel were used to check RNA quality, and a NanoDrop 2000 was used to measure RNA concentration.

The library was prepared using multiplex PCR. Sequencing used an Illumina HiSeq 4000. TCR beta libraries were built with iRepertoire HTBI primers and Arm-PCR amplification of CDR3 regions. Gel purification was performed on PCR products prior to sequencing. Concerning the study's data processing: A total of around 66 TRBV and approximately 15 TRBJ segments were identified across samples and were used for gene usage analysis of CDR3 amino acid clonotypes. COPE and FqMerger were used to merge the filtered high-quality paired reads into contigs. BLAST was used to align contigs to IMGT TRBV, TRBD and TRBJ reference genes, with CDR3 defined following IMGT. Clonotypes above 0.1% frequency were classified as highly expanded clones. Repertoire diversity was measured by Shannon entropy, and V-J evenness by the Gini coefficient. A clonotype found in more than one individual was treated as public. TCRdb reworked the public reads: Q25 trimming with fastp, MiXCR clone assembly, productive beta chains retained. Identical CDR3 protein sequences are pooled into one entry, listed with their most common genes and DNA. TCRdb's processing, not the authors' own work, is the source of the V and J calls. The table for this sample lists about 320,000 distinct CDR3 sequences; 15% to 20% of them were counted only once. About 39% of the sample is in the top ten clones.

As to this clonotype: It has no known antigen specificity. The record has no base qualities; no much larger clone is one base away.

The sequence is built from TRBV19 and TRBJ2-7; 7 nucleotides in the junction match TRBD2. The clonotype was recovered from a female donor with Graves disease. The specimen comprised peripheral blood mononuclear cells (PBMCs), sampled at new diagnosis, from a patient treated with antithyroid drugs. CDR3 loop: CASSPLGGNLARGEQYF. The sequence in DNA is TGTGCCAGTAGCCCCCTCGGGGGGAATCTAGCGCGAGGGGAGCAGTACTTC.